A selection of T cell receptor beta chains follows, all from one sample in a study of T cell responses to AZD1222 COVID-19 vaccine. The protocol was immunoSEQ multiplex PCR, while the TCRdb copy is restricted to in-frame clones and leaves out a portion. The sample shows 130,000 or so clones, approximately 90% of them seen only once. The starting material was peripheral blood, obtained 28 days after the second AZD1222 dose. The origin of the receptors is an adult who received the AZD1222 COVID-19 vaccine. CDR3s include the opening cysteine and the closing phenylalanine or tryptophan. Fields, in order: clone size, V gene, D gene, J gene, CDR3 DNA, CDR3 protein. The D gene is left open where the match is weak. Size is omitted from some rows. Given values are once, few, many or a class for expanded clones.

size: .; V: TRBV5-1; D: .; J: TRBJ2-6; DNA: TGCGCCAGCAGCTTGGTACAGAACTCTGGGGCCAACGTCCTGACTTTC; CDR3: CASSLVQNSGANVLTF
size: .; V: TRBV5-6; D: .; J: TRBJ1-1; DNA: TGTGCCAGCAGCTTGGTGGGAGGGGCCGCCATGAACACTGAAGCTTTCTTT; CDR3: CASSLVGGAAMNTEAFF
size: once; V: TRBV12-3/TRBV12-4; D: .; J: TRBJ2-7; DNA: TGTGCCAGCAGTTTTGCCACCGCCTACGAGCAGTACTTC; CDR3: CASSFATAYEQYF
size: .; V: TRBV4-2; D: TRBD1; J: TRBJ1-2; DNA: TGTGCCAGCAGCCAGGATGACAGGGACGACTATGGCTACACCTTC; CDR3: CASSQDDRDDYGYTF
size: .; V: TRBV27; D: .; J: TRBJ2-7; DNA: TGTGCCAGCAGTTCATACTTTGGCGAGCAGTACTTC; CDR3: CASSSYFGEQYF
size: .; V: TRBV15; D: TRBD2; J: TRBJ2-5; DNA: TGTGCCACCAGCAGAGCACTAGCGGGAAAAGAGACCCAGTACTTC; CDR3: CATSRALAGKETQYF
size: .; V: TRBV12-3/TRBV12-4; D: .; J: TRBJ1-5; DNA: TGTGCCAGCCGCGGGGACGGTGGGAACCCCCAGCATTTT; CDR3: CASRGDGGNPQHF
size: .; V: TRBV7-8; D: .; J: TRBJ1-2; DNA: TGTGCCAGCAGCTTAGAGGGGGTGAGGGCTGGCTATGGCTACACCTTC; CDR3: CASSLEGVRAGYGYTF
size: few; V: TRBV18; D: .; J: TRBJ2-1; DNA: TGTGCCAGCTCGCCGGACAGACAGTACAATGAGCAGTTCTTC; CDR3: CASSPDRQYNEQFF
size: .; V: TRBV6-6; D: TRBD1; J: TRBJ1-5; DNA: TGTGCCAGCAGTCGAAAAGGACAGGGAGGGAATCAGCCCCAGCATTTT; CDR3: CASSRKGQGGNQPQHF
size: few; V: TRBV6-5; D: .; J: TRBJ2-3; DNA: TGTGCCAGCGGACGGACAGCAACCACAGATACGCAGTATTTT; CDR3: CASGRTATTDTQYF
size: .; V: TRBV4-3; D: .; J: TRBJ2-3; DNA: TGCGCCAGCAGCCAAGGGGGCGCCCCGGGCACAGATACGCAGTATTTT; CDR3: CASSQGGAPGTDTQYF
size: .; V: TRBV27; D: .; J: TRBJ1-1; DNA: TGTGCCAGCAGTGAACAGGGACACACTGAAGCTTTCTTT; CDR3: CASSEQGHTEAFF
size: .; V: TRBV27; D: .; J: TRBJ1-5; DNA: TGTGCCAGCAGTTTTTCTGTCGGCTCCGGGGTTGATCAGCCCCAGCATTTT; CDR3: CASSFSVGSGVDQPQHF
size: .; V: TRBV5-4; D: .; J: TRBJ2-1; DNA: TGTGCCAGCAGCTTCCCGGGAAGCGGTGTTGAGCAGTTCTTC; CDR3: CASSFPGSGVEQFF
size: .; V: TRBV7-9; D: TRBD1; J: TRBJ2-3; DNA: TGTGCCAGCGGGTTTCAGGGGGCAGATACGCAGTATTTT; CDR3: CASGFQGADTQYF
size: few; V: TRBV5-5; D: TRBD1; J: TRBJ1-5; DNA: TGTGCCAGCAGCTCCACAGGGGGCGGCAATCAGCCCCAGCATTTT; CDR3: CASSSTGGGNQPQHF
size: .; V: TRBV5-6; D: TRBD1; J: TRBJ1-2; DNA: TGTGCCAGCAGCCGCCGAGGACAGGGTTTCTATGGCTACACCTTC; CDR3: CASSRRGQGFYGYTF
size: .; V: TRBV27; D: TRBD2; J: TRBJ2-1; DNA: TGTGCCAGCAGTTTATCGGGAGTTAGCGGGGGGGTCTTC; CDR3: CASSLSGVSGGVF
size: .; V: TRBV19; D: TRBD2; J: TRBJ2-4; DNA: TGTGCCAGTACTAACCCGGGACTAGCGGTTTTTCAGTACTTC; CDR3: CASTNPGLAVFQYF
size: .; V: TRBV11-2; D: TRBD1; J: TRBJ1-5; DNA: TGTGCCAGCAGAAAAGCAGGGGGACGCGGACAGCCCCAGCATTTT; CDR3: CASRKAGGRGQPQHF
size: .; V: TRBV5-6; D: TRBD1; J: TRBJ1-2; DNA: TGTGCCAGCAGCCCGACAGGGTGGGCTAACTATGGCTACACCTTC; CDR3: CASSPTGWANYGYTF
size: .; V: TRBV9; D: TRBD2; J: TRBJ2-1; DNA: TGTGCCAGCTCCTCCGGGAGGCGTTACAATGAGCAGTTCTTC; CDR3: CASSSGRRYNEQFF
size: once; V: TRBV25-1; D: TRBD2; J: TRBJ2-1; DNA: TGTGCCAGTGCTAAGCGGGAGAGGGCTAGTGAGCAGTTCTTC; CDR3: CASAKRERASEQFF
size: .; V: TRBV19; D: .; J: TRBJ1-3; DNA: TGTGCCAGTAGCCTGGACATTCTTTGGCAGAGAAACACCATATATTTT; CDR3: CASSLDILWQRNTIYF
size: once; V: TRBV18; D: .; J: TRBJ1-4; DNA: TGTGCCAGCTCAGCTAGTGGGAATGAAAAACTGTTTTTT; CDR3: CASSASGNEKLFF
size: .; V: TRBV27; D: .; J: TRBJ1-5; DNA: TGTGCCAGCAGCAGATTGGACAGTCATAGCAATCAGCCCCAGCATTTT; CDR3: CASSRLDSHSNQPQHF
size: .; V: TRBV12-3/TRBV12-4; D: .; J: TRBJ2-1; DNA: TGTGCCAGCAGTTTTCTCGGCGAGCAGTTCTTC; CDR3: CASSFLGEQFF
size: .; V: TRBV11-1; D: .; J: TRBJ1-1; DNA: TGTGCCAGCAGCTTAGACCGCACTGAAGCTTTCTTT; CDR3: CASSLDRTEAFF
size: .; V: TRBV19; D: .; J: TRBJ1-2; DNA: TGTGCCAGTAGTATGCGTCAGGCATATGGCTACACCTTC; CDR3: CASSMRQAYGYTF
size: .; V: TRBV18; D: .; J: TRBJ1-1; DNA: TGTGCCAGCTCACCCAGGGATGGCGCTTTCTTT; CDR3: CASSPRDGAFF
size: .; V: TRBV11-3; D: TRBD2; J: TRBJ2-2; DNA: TGTGCCAGCAGCCGAGGGACTAGCGGGGGGGCCGGGGAGCTGTTTTTT; CDR3: CASSRGTSGGAGELFF
size: .; V: TRBV7-8; D: .; J: TRBJ2-1; DNA: TGTGCCAGCAGGGGGACTCGTAGCTCCTACAATGAGCAGTTCTTC; CDR3: CASRGTRSSYNEQFF
size: .; V: TRBV6-5; D: .; J: TRBJ1-2; DNA: TGTGCCAGTCGTCTCCTGGGGGACACCCTTAACGGCTACACCTTC; CDR3: CASRLLGDTLNGYTF
size: .; V: TRBV19; D: TRBD1; J: TRBJ1-6; DNA: TGTGCCAGTAGTGCAGGGGGGAACCGTTTCGATTCACCCCTCCACTTT; CDR3: CASSAGGNRFDSPLHF
size: .; V: TRBV28; D: .; J: TRBJ1-2; DNA: TGTGCCAGCAGCCTCGGAGGCTATGGCTACACCTTC; CDR3: CASSLGGYGYTF
size: .; V: TRBV12-3/TRBV12-4; D: TRBD2; J: TRBJ2-1; DNA: TGTGCCCTAGCGGGGGGGGTCAATGAGCAGTTCTTC; CDR3: CALAGGVNEQFF